The 23 T cell receptor beta chains below come from one sample, sequenced in a study of tumor and adjacent non-tumor tissue in lung cancer. Three rounds of nested PCR, following a modified ARM-PCR protocol, produced the TCRbeta library. Each CDR3 protein gets one entry after TCRdb re-called the multiplex PCR reads with MiXCR. The table has about 100,000 distinct CDR3 sequences, over 55% seen once. No cell sorting was done before RNA was extracted from the tissue. Distant lung tissue was collected more than 3 cm away from the tumor edge. Input material: distant non-tumor lung tissue. The receptors originated from a man aged 30-40 years with non-small cell lung cancer.

Points on this clonotype: A read error may account for a junction end that differs from germline. The V call is TRBV11-2, the J call TRBJ2-7, with D perhaps given as TRBD1 or TRBD2 (5 bases each). Germline V gene lookup returns CDR1 SGHAT and CDR2 FQNNGV. This CDR3 is 13 amino acids long. The CDR3: CASSWDGFYERYF. The CDR3 DNA sequence: TGTGCCAGCAGCTGGGACGGATTCTACGAGCGGTACTTC.

Comment on this clonotype: Sequence at one end of the junction differs from germline and may be a read error. V usage is TRBV12-3 or TRBV12-4 and J usage is TRBJ2-3, with D possibly matching TRBD1 (5 bases). The CDR3 is 13 residues long. CDR3 loop: CASCFWQGDTQYF. CDR3 bases: TGTGCCAGCTGTTTTTGGCAGGGTGATACGCAGTATTTT.

Details on this clonotype: A clone one base away is much larger, so this may be a read error. No conserved phenylalanine or tryptophan is present at the end of the CDR3, so a read error is the likely explanation. The V call is TRBV6-2 or TRBV6-3, the J call TRBJ2-1, with D unclear. Trimming took off 6 bases at V and 9 bases at J, with 15 bases between the two ends. Germline CDR1 MNHEY, CDR2 SVGEGT. CDR3 size: 13 residues. The CDR3 DNA follows: TGTGCCAGCAGCTCCCTTCTTGGAAGTGAGCAGTTCTTA. This encodes CASSSLLGSEQFL.

With regard to this clonotype: One junction end does not reproduce the germline sequence, and a read error may be involved. This rearrangement joins TRBV6-1 to TRBJ1-1; no firm D call. The germline CDR1 and CDR2 sequences are MNHNS and SASEGT. This CDR3 comprises 13 residues. CDR3 DNA: TGTGCCATCAATTTCGGACCTAGGGTCGTTGCTTTTTTT. Translated, it gives CAINFGPRVVAFF.

V is TRBV20-1 and J is TRBJ2-1; D ambiguous. Germline assignment: CDR1 DFQATT and CDR2 SNEGSKA (reference sequence). The V end lost 0 bases, the J end lost 0 bases, and 12 bases lay between the germline ends. This CDR3 is 16 amino acids long. CDR3 sequence reads: CSARDPTNGSYNEQFF. The CDR3 DNA follows: TGCAGTGCTAGAGATCCCACCAACGGCTCCTACAATGAGCAGTTCTTC.

This clonotype was counted ten times or more. The chain joins TRBV11-3 to TRBJ2-2; 8 bases line up with TRBD1. V was pared by 3 bases and J by 4 bases, with 4 bases of the junction left unmatched. Looked up from germline, CDR1 is SGHNT and CDR2 is YENEEA. This CDR3 comprises 15 residues. The CDR3 sequence: CASSFGQGSTGELFF. The CDR3 DNA reads TGTGCCAGCAGCTTCGGACAGGGATCCACCGGGGAGCTGTTTTTT.

Comments on this clonotype: An end of the junction differs from the germline gene, which may be a read error. This sequence joins TRBV11-2 and TRBJ2-7, with a weak D call TRBD2 (5 bases). In germline, CDR1 is SGHAT, CDR2 FQNNGV. The CDR3 totals 16 residues. The CDR3 loop reads CANSIDGGPSSYEQYF. CDR3 nucleotide sequence: TGTGCCAACAGCATAGATGGCGGGCCTTCCTCCTACGAGCAATACTTC.

As concerns this clonotype: The conserved phenylalanine or tryptophan is not found at the CDR3 terminus, so this likely reflects a read error. The chain uses TRBV12-3 or TRBV12-4 and TRBJ1-1; 7 bases are a match to TRBD1. V gave up 5 bases and J gave up 4 bases; unmatched junction bases: 10. The CDR3 has 15 residues. The CDR3 DNA reads as TGTGCCAGCAGTCAGCCACAGGGGTTGAGCACTGAAGCTTTCCTT. Amino acid sequence: CASSQPQGLSTEAFL.

Points on this clonotype: Possible read error: a much larger clone is one base away. The CDR3 loop is CASRFQHVLTF. Here the CDR3 DNA reads TGTGCCAGCAGGTTCCAACACGTCCTGACTTTC. J is TRBJ2-6 and V is TRBV6-5; D not certain. This CDR3 contains 11 residues. Germline CDR1 MNHEY, CDR2 SVGAGI. Trimming stripped 6 bases from V and 11 bases from J, with 8 bases between.

Concerning this clonotype: Relative to the germline gene, one junction end is altered; a read error may explain this. This chain connects TRBV20-1 to TRBJ2-6; tentatively, D is TRBD1 or TRBD2 (5 bases each). Germline loops: CDR1 DFQATT, CDR2 SNEGSKA (reference sequence). This CDR3 comprises 15 residues. The CDR3 is CSARARAVGANVLTF. The DNA for the CDR3 is TGCAGTGCTAGAGCTAGGGCCGTCGGGGCCAATGTCCTGACTTTC.

Comments on this clonotype: Being one base from a much bigger clone, this may be a read error. The rearrangement uses TRBV29-1 and TRBJ1-1; D unclear. The V end was cut by 7 bases, the J end by 2 bases, with 17 bases between. Germline V CDR1 and CDR2: SQVTM, ANQGSEA. The CDR3 is made up of 14 amino acids. The CDR3, as DNA: TGCAGCGCCCGGGCCCCCTCTTGCAACACTGAAGCTTTCTTT. Translating it yields CSARAPSCNTEAFF.

This clonotype showed up many times. V is TRBV29-1 and J is TRBJ2-7; the D is unclear. CDR3 length: 15 residues. V shed 0 bases and J shed 0 bases, with 12 bases lying between them. CDR1 and CDR2 from the germline V gene are SQVTM and ANQGSEA. CDR3 residues: CSVEEVEGRSYEQYF. The CDR3 DNA sequence: TGCAGCGTTGAAGAGGTCGAAGGTCGCTCCTACGAGCAGTACTTC.

A note on this clonotype: An end of the junction differs from the germline gene, which may be a read error. The rearrangement uses TRBV11-1 and TRBJ2-5, with D hard to call. This CDR3 contains 14 residues. CDR1 SGHAT and CDR2 FQDESV come from the germline V gene (reference sequence). This CDR3 is CAISADTYQETQYF. In DNA, the CDR3 is TGTGCCATCAGTGCCGACACGTACCAAGAGACCCAATACTTC.

Concerning this clonotype: One junction end does not reproduce the germline sequence, and a read error may be involved. V usage is TRBV6-6 and J usage is TRBJ2-7; TRBD1 matches 7 bases. In germline, CDR1 is MNHNY, CDR2 SVGAGI (reference sequence). The CDR3 runs to 13 residues. CDR3 protein: CANHRDSAYEQYF. The DNA of the CDR3 is TGCGCTAACCACCGGGACAGCGCCTACGAGCAGTACTTC.

Remarks on this clonotype: Germline and junction disagree at one end, which may indicate a read error. The chain combines TRBV20-1 with TRBJ1-2; D ambiguous. Germline CDR1 is DFQATT and CDR2 is SNEGSKA (reference sequence). The CDR3 length is 15 residues. The CDR3 loop is CSARGTVGILNGCTF. In DNA, the CDR3 is TGCAGTGCTAGAGGTACGGTTGGCATCTTGAATGGCTGCACCTTC.

About this clonotype: A much larger clone lies one base from this, so it may be a read error. The chain uses TRBV4-1 and TRBJ2-3; 8 nucleotides agree with TRBD2. This CDR3 region has 17 residues. Germline lookup yields CDR1 MGHRA and CDR2 YSYEKL. The CDR3 bases are TGCGCCAGCAGCCAAGATGGTCCCAGGACTAGCACAGATATGCAGTATTTT. Translated: CASSQDGPRTSTDMQYF.

This clonotype came up a few times. This may come from a read error, since a much larger clone is one base off. V gene TRBV20-1 combines with J gene TRBJ1-5; 7 bases line up with TRBD1. V trimming: 5 bases; J trimming: 2 bases; junction bases outside the gene matches: 3. Germline CDR1 is DFQATT and CDR2 is SNEGSKA (reference sequence). The CDR3 loop spans 13 amino acids. The CDR3 reads CSAGQDRNQPQHF. DNA of the CDR3: TGCAGTGCTGGACAGGACCGCAATCAGCCCCAGCATTTT.

V usage is TRBV29-1 and J usage is TRBJ1-1; D is unresolved. Germline CDR1 and CDR2: SQVTM and ANQGSEA. CDR3 length equals 11 residues. The chain's CDR3 is CGAIINTEAFF. CDR3 bases: TGCGGCGCCATTATAAACACTGAAGCTTTCTTT.

About this clonotype: A much bigger clone sits one base away, suggesting this may be a read error. The V call is TRBV20-1, the J call TRBJ2-5; weak D call: TRBD1 (6 bases). V lost 6 bases and J 5 bases, leaving 19 bases between the germline ends. This CDR3 is 14 amino acids long. CDR1 and CDR2 (germline): DFQATT, SNEGSKA (reference sequence). The CDR3 nucleotides are TGCAGTGCCATGCGCGACAGGTGGGGGGAGACCCAGTACTTC. Its translation is CSAMRDRWGETQYF.

This clonotype has at least ten counts. The chain joins TRBV10-2 to TRBJ2-7; tentatively, D is TRBD1 (6 bases). The CDR3 loop spans 15 amino acids. CDR1 is WSHSY, CDR2 SAAADI, per germline. The V end lost 6 bases, the J end lost 2 bases, and 17 bases lay between the germline ends. CDR3: CASSDLLQGTYEQYF. The CDR3 coding sequence is TGCGCCAGCAGCGATCTCTTACAGGGAACCTACGAGCAGTACTTC.

Worth noting for this clonotype: An end of the junction differs from the germline gene, which may be a read error. CDR3 sequence (DNA): TGCAGTGTTGATCCAGCAGGCACTAGGTACTTC. This sequence encodes CSVDPAGTRYF. The chain employs TRBV29-1 and TRBJ2-4; tentative D call: TRBD2 (5 bases). Germline V gives CDR1 SQVTM, CDR2 ANQGSEA. The CDR3 extends over 11 amino acids.

In the case of this clonotype: A clone one base away is much larger, so this may be a read error. V usage is TRBV20-1 and J usage is TRBJ2-2; D unclear. The V end was cut by 7 bases, the J end by 5 bases, with 14 bases between. Germline values: CDR1 DFQATT, CDR2 SNEGSKA (reference sequence). The CDR3 is 13 amino acids. CDR3 in amino acids: CSVPNDGTGELFF. CDR3 coding DNA: TGCAGTGTTCCCAACGATGGTACCGGGGAGCTGTTTTTT.

On this clonotype itself: An end of the junction does not agree with germline; a read error may underlie this. The chain carries TRBV4-3 and TRBJ1-1; D unclear. The CDR3 covers 15 residues. CDR1 and CDR2 from the germline V gene are LGHNA and YSLEER. CDR3 bases: TGCGCCAGCAGCCATGGGCCCGCGATGAACACCGAAGCTTTCTTT. This encodes CASSHGPAMNTEAFF.